A single TCR beta chain is shown here with its context. Antigen specificity is unknown. The entry originates in a study of CXCR3-negative and CXCR3-positive naive CD8 T cells. Study observations and caveats: Diversity ran similarly high across both naive subsets but far lower in memory CD8+ cells. Hydrophobicity was higher for TRB CDR3s found in CXCR3-positive naive cells than in CXCR3-negative naive cells.

UMI-labeled TRB cDNA libraries were prepared by 5' RACE. Reanalyzing the 5' RACE reads, TCRdb keeps one entry per CDR3 protein, without DNA. The sample totals about 120,000 distinct CDR3 sequences. Germline CDR1 LGHNA, CDR2 YSLEER. This CDR3 spans 13 amino acids. Sequenced: naive CXCR3+ CD8+ T cells from blood. Subset reported: CD45RO-CCR7+CD27+CD95- naive CD8+ T cells expressing CXCR3 (TNR3+). This chain links TRBV4-3 with TRBJ2-7; the D gene TCRdb calls, TRBD1, cannot be checked with no DNA. The sequence was collected from a human donor in good health. Some clones in this sample may be carry-over from other donors' samples. The CDR3 loop is CASSQRRGYEQYF.